This T cell receptor beta chain was sequenced for a study of shared clonotypes between healthy human individuals. Findings of the study overall: The study drew on few donors, limiting represented genetic and exposure-history diversity.

The naive CD8 subset, CD45RO-negative cells positively selected for CCR7, excluded terminally differentiated effector memory CD45RA+ cells. A remark on this clone: The target antigen is unknown. Other DNA variants within this sample encode the same CDR3.

Per the original methods: Owing to the provision of junction-only sequences devoid of quality scores by immunoSEQ, filtering differed. Libraries were prepared by immunoSEQ multiplex PCR; TCRdb keeps only in-frame clonotypes and omits some of them. The V and J calls and clone size are taken from that table; D and trimming were inferred from the DNA. In the table there are under 600,000 clones, roughly 98% of which are singletons. Germline loops: CDR1 SGHDT, CDR2 YYEEEE. The CDR3 length is 14 residues. With V trimmed by 1 base and J by 2 bases, 3 bases remained unmatched. This chain uses TRBV5-6 with TRBJ2-7, with 7 bases fitting TRBD1. What was sequenced was naive CD8+ T cells sorted from blood. The sequence derives from a man aged 25 to 40 in good health. CDR3 in DNA: TGTGCCAGCAGCTTGCGCGACAGGGCCTACGAGCAGTACTTC. This sequence encodes CASSLRDRAYEQYF.